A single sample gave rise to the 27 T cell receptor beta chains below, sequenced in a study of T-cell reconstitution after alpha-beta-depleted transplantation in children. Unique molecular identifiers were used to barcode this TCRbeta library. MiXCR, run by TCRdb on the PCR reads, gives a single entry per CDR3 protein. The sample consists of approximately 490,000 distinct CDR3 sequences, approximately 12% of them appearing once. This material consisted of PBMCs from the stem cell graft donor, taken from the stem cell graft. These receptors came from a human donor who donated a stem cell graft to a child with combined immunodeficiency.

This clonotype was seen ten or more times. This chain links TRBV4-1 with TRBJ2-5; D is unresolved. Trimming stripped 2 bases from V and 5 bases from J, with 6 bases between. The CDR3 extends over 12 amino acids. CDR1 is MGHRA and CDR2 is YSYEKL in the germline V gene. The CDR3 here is CASSQHGETQYF. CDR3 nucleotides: TGCGCCAGCAGCCAACACGGGGAGACCCAGTACTTC.

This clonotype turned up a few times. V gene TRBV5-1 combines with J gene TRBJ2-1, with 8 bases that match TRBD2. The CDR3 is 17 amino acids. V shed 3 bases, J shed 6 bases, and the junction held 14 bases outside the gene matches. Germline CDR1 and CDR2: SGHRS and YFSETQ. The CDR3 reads CASSSPRAGAIPNEQFF. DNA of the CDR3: TGCGCCAGCAGCTCCCCCCGAGCGGGGGCCATCCCCAATGAGCAGTTCTTC.

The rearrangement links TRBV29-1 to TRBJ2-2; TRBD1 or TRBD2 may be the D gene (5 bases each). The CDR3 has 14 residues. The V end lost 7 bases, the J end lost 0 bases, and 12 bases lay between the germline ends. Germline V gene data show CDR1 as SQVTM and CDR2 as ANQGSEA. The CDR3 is CSAGTLANTGELFF. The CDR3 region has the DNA TGCAGCGCCGGGACGCTAGCGAACACCGGGGAGCTGTTTTTT.

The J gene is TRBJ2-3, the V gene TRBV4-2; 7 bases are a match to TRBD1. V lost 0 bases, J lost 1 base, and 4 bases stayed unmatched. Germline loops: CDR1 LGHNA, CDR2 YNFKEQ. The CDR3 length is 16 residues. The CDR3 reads CASSQDYRGGTDTQYF. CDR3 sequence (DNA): TGTGCCAGCAGCCAAGATTACAGGGGAGGCACAGATACGCAGTATTTT.

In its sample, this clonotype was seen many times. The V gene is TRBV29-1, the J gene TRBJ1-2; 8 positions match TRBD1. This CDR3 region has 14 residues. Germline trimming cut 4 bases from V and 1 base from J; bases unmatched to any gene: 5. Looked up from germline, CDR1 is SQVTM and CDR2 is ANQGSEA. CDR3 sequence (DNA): TGCAGCGTTGCCAGGACAGGGAATAACTATGGCTACACCTTC. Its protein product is CSVARTGNNYGYTF.

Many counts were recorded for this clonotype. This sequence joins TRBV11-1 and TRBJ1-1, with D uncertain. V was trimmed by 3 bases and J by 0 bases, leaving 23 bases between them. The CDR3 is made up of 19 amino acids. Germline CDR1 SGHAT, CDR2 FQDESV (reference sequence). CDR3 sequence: CASSLGLGWWSGLNTEAFF. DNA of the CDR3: TGTGCCAGCAGCTTGGGCTTAGGGTGGTGGAGTGGTTTGAACACTGAAGCTTTCTTT.

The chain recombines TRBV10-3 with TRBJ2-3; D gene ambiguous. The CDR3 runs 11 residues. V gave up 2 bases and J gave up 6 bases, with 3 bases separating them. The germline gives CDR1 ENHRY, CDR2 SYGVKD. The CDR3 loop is CAISERDTQYF. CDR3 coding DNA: TGTGCCATCAGTGAGAGGGATACGCAGTATTTT.

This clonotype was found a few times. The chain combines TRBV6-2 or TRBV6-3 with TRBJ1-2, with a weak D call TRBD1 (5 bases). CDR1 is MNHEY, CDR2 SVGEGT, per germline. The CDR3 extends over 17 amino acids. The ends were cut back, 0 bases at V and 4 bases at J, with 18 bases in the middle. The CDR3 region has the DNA TGTGCCAGCAGTTACTCGACTCGGCGGCTAAGGGGCTATGGCTACACCTTC. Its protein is CASSYSTRRLRGYGYTF.

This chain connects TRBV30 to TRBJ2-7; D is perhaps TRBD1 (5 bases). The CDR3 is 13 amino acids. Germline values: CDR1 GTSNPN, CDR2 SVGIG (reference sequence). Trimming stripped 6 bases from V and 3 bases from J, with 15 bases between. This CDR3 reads CACLAGLDYEQYF. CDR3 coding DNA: TGTGCCTGCCTGGCAGGGCTAGACTACGAGCAGTACTTC.

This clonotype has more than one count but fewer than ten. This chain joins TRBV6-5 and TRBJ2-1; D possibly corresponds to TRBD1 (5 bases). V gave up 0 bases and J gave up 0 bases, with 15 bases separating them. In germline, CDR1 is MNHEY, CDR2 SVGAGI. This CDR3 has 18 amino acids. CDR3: CASSYSSYQGSSYNEQFF. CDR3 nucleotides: TGTGCCAGCAGTTACTCGTCCTATCAGGGAAGCTCCTACAATGAGCAGTTCTTC.

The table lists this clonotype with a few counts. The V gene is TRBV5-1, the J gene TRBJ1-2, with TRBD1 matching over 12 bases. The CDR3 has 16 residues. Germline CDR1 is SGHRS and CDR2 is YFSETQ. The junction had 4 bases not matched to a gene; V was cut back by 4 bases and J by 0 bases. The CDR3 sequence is CASSPGQGAANYGYTF. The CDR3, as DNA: TGCGCCAGCAGCCCGGGACAGGGGGCAGCTAACTATGGCTACACCTTC. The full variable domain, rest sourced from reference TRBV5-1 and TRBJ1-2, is KAGVTQTPRYLIKTRGQQVTLSCSPISGHRSVSWYQQTPGQGLQFLFEYFSETQRNKGNFPGRFSGRQFSNSRSEMNVSTLELGDSALYLCASSPGQGAANYGYTFGSGTRLTVV.

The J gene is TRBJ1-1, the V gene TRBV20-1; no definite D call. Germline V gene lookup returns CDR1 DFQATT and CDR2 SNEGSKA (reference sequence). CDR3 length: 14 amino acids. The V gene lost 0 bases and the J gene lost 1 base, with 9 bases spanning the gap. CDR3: CSARESARNTEAFF. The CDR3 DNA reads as TGCAGTGCTAGAGAATCAGCTAGGAACACTGAAGCTTTCTTT.

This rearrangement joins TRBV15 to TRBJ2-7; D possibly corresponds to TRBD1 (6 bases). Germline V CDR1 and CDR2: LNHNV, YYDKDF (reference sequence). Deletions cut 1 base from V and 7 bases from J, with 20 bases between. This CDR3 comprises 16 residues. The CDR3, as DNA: TGTGCCACCAGCAGAGGTCTTGGGGGCCGGTGGGTGGAGCAGTACTTC. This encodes CATSRGLGGRWVEQYF.

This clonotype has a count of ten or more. CDR3 sequence: CASSLSKGRTEAFF. In nucleotides, the CDR3 is TGTGCCAGCAGTTTATCGAAGGGGCGAACTGAAGCTTTCTTT. The rearrangement joins TRBV27 to TRBJ1-1, with a possible D match to TRBD1 (5 bases). Germline values: CDR1 MNHEY, CDR2 SMNVEV (reference sequence). The ends were cut back, 0 bases at V and 5 bases at J, with 10 bases in the middle. CDR3 length: 14 residues.

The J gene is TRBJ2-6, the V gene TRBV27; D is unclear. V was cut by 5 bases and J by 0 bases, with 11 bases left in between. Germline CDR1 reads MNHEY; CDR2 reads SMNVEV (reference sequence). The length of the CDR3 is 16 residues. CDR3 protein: CASSPFGSSGANVLTF. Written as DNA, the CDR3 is TGTGCCAGCAGTCCGTTCGGCTCCTCTGGGGCCAACGTCCTGACTTTC. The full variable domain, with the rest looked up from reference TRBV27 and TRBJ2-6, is EAQVTQNPRYLITVTGKKLTVTCSQNMNHEYMSWYRQDPGLGLRQIYYSMNVEVTDKGDVPEGYKVSRKEKRNFPLILESPSPNQTSLYFCASSPFGSSGANVLTFGAGSRLTVL.

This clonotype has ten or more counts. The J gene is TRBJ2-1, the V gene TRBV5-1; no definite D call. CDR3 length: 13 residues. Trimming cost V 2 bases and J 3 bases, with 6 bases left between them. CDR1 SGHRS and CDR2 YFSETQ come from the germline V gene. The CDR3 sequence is CASSFDVYNEQFF. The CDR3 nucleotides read TGCGCCAGCAGCTTTGACGTCTACAATGAGCAGTTCTTC. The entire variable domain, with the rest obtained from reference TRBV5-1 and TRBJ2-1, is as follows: KAGVTQTPRYLIKTRGQQVTLSCSPISGHRSVSWYQQTPGQGLQFLFEYFSETQRNKGNFPGRFSGRQFSNSRSEMNVSTLELGDSALYLCASSFDVYNEQFFGPGTRLTVL.

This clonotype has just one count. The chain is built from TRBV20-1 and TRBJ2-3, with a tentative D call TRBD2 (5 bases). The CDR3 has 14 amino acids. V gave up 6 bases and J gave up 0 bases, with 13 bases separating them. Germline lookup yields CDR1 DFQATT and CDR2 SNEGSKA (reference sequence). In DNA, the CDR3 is TGCAGTGCAACGGCCCTAGCTAGCACAGATACGCAGTATTTT. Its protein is CSATALASTDTQYF.

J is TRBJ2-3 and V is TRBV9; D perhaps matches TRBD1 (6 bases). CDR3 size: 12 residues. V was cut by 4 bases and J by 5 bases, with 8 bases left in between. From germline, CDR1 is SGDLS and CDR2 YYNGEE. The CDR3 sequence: CASSKGVDTQYF. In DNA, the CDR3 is TGTGCCAGCAGCAAGGGGGTAGATACGCAGTATTTT.

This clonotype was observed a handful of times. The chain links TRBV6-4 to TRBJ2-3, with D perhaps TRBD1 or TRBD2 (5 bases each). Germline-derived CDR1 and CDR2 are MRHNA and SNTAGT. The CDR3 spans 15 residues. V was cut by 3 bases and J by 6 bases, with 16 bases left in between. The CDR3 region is CASSEKVGEADTQYF. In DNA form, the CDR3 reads TGTGCCAGCAGTGAAAAGGTGGGGGAAGCGGATACGCAGTATTTT.

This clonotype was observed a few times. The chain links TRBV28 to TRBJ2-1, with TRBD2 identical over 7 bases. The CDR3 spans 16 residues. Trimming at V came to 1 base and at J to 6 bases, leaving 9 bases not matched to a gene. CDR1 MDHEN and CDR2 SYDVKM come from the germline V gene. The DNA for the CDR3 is TGTGCCAGCAGTTTATCGGGACTAAGCGCAGGCAATGAGCAGTTCTTC. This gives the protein CASSLSGLSAGNEQFF.

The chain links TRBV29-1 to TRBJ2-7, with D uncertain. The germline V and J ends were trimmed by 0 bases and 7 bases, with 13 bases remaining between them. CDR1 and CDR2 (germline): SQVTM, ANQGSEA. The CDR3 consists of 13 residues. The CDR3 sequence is CSVEESQVGEQYF. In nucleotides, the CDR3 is TGCAGCGTTGAAGAATCGCAGGTTGGGGAGCAGTACTTC.

CDR3 in amino acids: CASSFGWAAKNIQYF. CDR3 DNA sequence: TGCGCCAGCAGCTTTGGCTGGGCCGCCAAAAACATTCAGTACTTC. The chain links TRBV5-1 to TRBJ2-4; D remains ambiguous. The germline V and J ends were trimmed by 2 bases and 1 base, with 10 bases remaining between them. The CDR3 runs 15 residues. CDR1 is SGHRS, CDR2 YFSETQ, per germline.

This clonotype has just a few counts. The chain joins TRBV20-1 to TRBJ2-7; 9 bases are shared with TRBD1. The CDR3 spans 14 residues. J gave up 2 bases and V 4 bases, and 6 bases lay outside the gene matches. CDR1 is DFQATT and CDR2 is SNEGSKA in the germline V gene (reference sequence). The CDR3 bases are TGCAGTGCTACAATGGGACAGGGCCCCTACGAGCAGTACTTC. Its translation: CSATMGQGPYEQYF.

CDR3 coding DNA: TGTGCCAGCAGCTTTGGGTCCCTAGCGCACTATAGCTCCTACAATGAGCAGTTCTTC. Its translation is CASSFGSLAHYSSYNEQFF. V is TRBV7-8 and J is TRBJ2-1; the D gene is possibly TRBD2 (6 bases). V lost 3 bases and J 0 bases, leaving 21 bases between the germline ends. The CDR3 length is 19 residues. The germline CDR1 and CDR2 sequences are SGHVS and FQNEAQ.

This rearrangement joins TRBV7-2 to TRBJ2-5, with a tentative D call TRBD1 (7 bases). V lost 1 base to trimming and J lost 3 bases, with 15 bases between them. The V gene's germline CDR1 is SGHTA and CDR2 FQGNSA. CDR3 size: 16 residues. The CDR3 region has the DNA TGTGCCAGCAGCTTAGGGAGGGGCAGGGGGAAAGAGACCCAGTACTTC. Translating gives CASSLGRGRGKETQYF.

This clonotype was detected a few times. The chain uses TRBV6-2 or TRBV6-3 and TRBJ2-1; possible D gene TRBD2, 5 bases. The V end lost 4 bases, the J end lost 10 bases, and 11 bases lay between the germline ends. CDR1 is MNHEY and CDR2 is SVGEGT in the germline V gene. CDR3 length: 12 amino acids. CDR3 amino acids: CASSWVSVEQFF. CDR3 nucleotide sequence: TGTGCCAGCAGTTGGGTTAGCGTCGAGCAGTTCTTC.

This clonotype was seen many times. CDR3 sequence: CASSQGSHSGANVLTF. CDR3 DNA: TGTGCCAGCAGCCAGGGGTCCCACTCTGGGGCCAACGTCCTGACTTTC. The chain uses TRBV4-2 and TRBJ2-6; D call uncertain. Germline V gives CDR1 LGHNA, CDR2 YNFKEQ. The V gene lost 3 bases and the J gene lost 0 bases, with 9 bases spanning the gap. This CDR3 has 16 residues.